This is a list of T cell receptor beta chains from one sample in a study of T-cell memory formation after mild COVID-19. TCRdb re-derived calls from the 5' RACE reads in MiXCR, one entry per CDR3 protein. The sample records about 320,000 distinct CDR3 sequences, roughly an eighth being singletons. Sequencing was carried out using PBMCs or a T cell subset sorted from them (not recorded which). These receptors were taken from a man between 18 and 35 years old who had mild COVID-19 (a few samples of this study predate the infection). Cell type and time point are not known. Each CDR3 is given with its conserved first and last residue.

v_gene: TRBV7-9
len: 15
j_gene: TRBJ2-3
CDR3aa: CASSLDVGHTDTQYF

v_gene: TRBV7-6
len: 15
j_gene: TRBJ2-7
CDR3aa: CASSLVRGRLHEQYF

v_gene: TRBV7-2
len: 15
j_gene: TRBJ1-4
CDR3aa: CASSAHGTANEKLFF

v_gene: TRBV5-1
len: 14
j_gene: TRBJ2-3
CDR3aa: CASSLVTSRDTQYF

v_gene: TRBV12-5
len: 17
j_gene: TRBJ2-2
CDR3aa: CASGLVLTRAITGELFF

v_gene: TRBV7-6
len: 18
j_gene: TRBJ2-2
CDR3aa: CASSSRGLRFANTGELFF

v_gene: TRBV7-9
len: 15
j_gene: TRBJ2-1
CDR3aa: CASSLGASEYNEQFF

v_gene: TRBV7-8
len: 15
j_gene: TRBJ2-1
CDR3aa: CASSLAVGSPPEQFF

v_gene: TRBV10-3
len: 14
j_gene: TRBJ2-7
CDR3aa: CAITPDPVGYEQYF

v_gene: TRBV4-2
len: 14
j_gene: TRBJ2-5
CDR3aa: CASSQDLLGETQYF

v_gene: TRBV12-5
len: 17
j_gene: TRBJ2-2
CDR3aa: CASGLAGTSGVTGELFF

v_gene: TRBV10-1
len: 18
j_gene: TRBJ2-3
CDR3aa: CASSEEGPIITSTDTQYF

v_gene: TRBV6-2/TRBV6-3
len: 12
j_gene: TRBJ1-3
CDR3aa: CASKRDGNTIYF

v_gene: TRBV20-1
len: 13
j_gene: TRBJ1-1
CDR3aa: CSAMRLGDTEAFF

v_gene: TRBV20-1
len: 15
j_gene: TRBJ2-5
CDR3aa: CSAPLPTVAEETQYF

v_gene: TRBV5-1
len: 16
j_gene: TRBJ1-1
CDR3aa: CASSLGDRQMNTEAFF

v_gene: TRBV20-1
len: 11
j_gene: TRBJ2-1
CDR3aa: CSARADNEQFF

v_gene: TRBV20-1
len: 15
j_gene: TRBJ1-5
CDR3aa: CSATGTGNINQPQHF

v_gene: TRBV5-1
len: 16
j_gene: TRBJ2-1
CDR3aa: CASSLAGADSYNEQFF

v_gene: TRBV11-3
len: 16
j_gene: TRBJ2-2
CDR3aa: CASSRGQGANTGELFF

v_gene: TRBV7-2
len: 14
j_gene: TRBJ2-3
CDR3aa: CASSPSTNTDTQYF

v_gene: TRBV10-1
len: 14
j_gene: TRBJ2-1
CDR3aa: CASSGGIFGNEQFF

v_gene: TRBV2
len: 11
j_gene: TRBJ2-2
CDR3aa: CARRRGGELFF

v_gene: TRBV27
len: 14
j_gene: TRBJ2-1
CDR3aa: CASRPGGGYDEQFF

v_gene: TRBV19
len: 16
j_gene: TRBJ2-2
CDR3aa: CASSIGGRAYTGELFF

v_gene: TRBV30
len: 15
j_gene: TRBJ2-2
CDR3aa: CAWSVFGVGTGELFF

v_gene: TRBV7-2
len: 14
j_gene: TRBJ1-5
CDR3aa: CASSLDTGSQPQHF

v_gene: TRBV2
len: 13
j_gene: TRBJ2-3
CDR3aa: CASIPGGPDTQYF

v_gene: TRBV19
len: 15
j_gene: TRBJ1-5
CDR3aa: CASSIDGVSNQPQHF

v_gene: TRBV30
len: 15
j_gene: TRBJ2-5
CDR3aa: CAWSVPQGDRQTQYF

v_gene: TRBV7-9
len: 16
j_gene: TRBJ2-5
CDR3aa: CASSLGLGGALETQYF

v_gene: TRBV7-2
len: 14
j_gene: TRBJ2-1
CDR3aa: CASSFGTAYNEQFF

v_gene: TRBV3-1
len: 12
j_gene: TRBJ2-1
CDR3aa: CASSREYNEQFF

v_gene: TRBV4-1
len: 18
j_gene: TRBJ2-5
CDR3aa: CASSQASGTSGEQETQYF

v_gene: TRBV5-1
len: 15
j_gene: TRBJ1-1
CDR3aa: CASSSTTDMNTEAFF

v_gene: TRBV4-3
len: 13
j_gene: TRBJ2-1
CDR3aa: CASSQDFGTEQFF

v_gene: TRBV6-4
len: 15
j_gene: TRBJ2-3
CDR3aa: CASSESGGATDTQYF

v_gene: TRBV15
len: 15
j_gene: TRBJ2-3
CDR3aa: CATSLSMTGTDTQYF

v_gene: TRBV2
len: 11
j_gene: TRBJ1-1
CDR3aa: CASSPVPGAFF

v_gene: TRBV6-5
len: 15
j_gene: TRBJ1-1
CDR3aa: CASSYSWSGNTEAFF

v_gene: TRBV29-1
len: 15
j_gene: TRBJ2-3
CDR3aa: CSVEDRTGERDTQYF

v_gene: TRBV4-2
len: 15
j_gene: TRBJ1-2
CDR3aa: CASSRPTEWGAGYTF

v_gene: TRBV7-6
len: 15
j_gene: TRBJ2-3
CDR3aa: CASSSILDRAYTQYF

v_gene: TRBV29-1
len: 14
j_gene: TRBJ2-7
CDR3aa: CSVVEQGISYEQYF

v_gene: TRBV19
len: 16
j_gene: TRBJ2-6
CDR3aa: CASSSSGTSGANVLTF

v_gene: TRBV9
len: 16
j_gene: TRBJ2-1
CDR3aa: CASSVVGGALSNEQFF

v_gene: TRBV4-3
len: 17
j_gene: TRBJ2-5
CDR3aa: CASSQEQLAGDQETQYF

v_gene: TRBV21-1
len: 15
j_gene: TRBJ1-2
CDR3aa: CASSKRVDSLYGYTF